The 9 T cell receptor beta chains below come from one sample, sequenced in a study of blood T cell repertoires in COVID-19. Assay: immunoSEQ multiplex PCR; the TCRdb copy retains only in-frame clones and omits some. This sample has 150,000 to 200,000 clones, with about 92% found just once. Input material: peripheral blood. Receptors originate from a man aged 25-45 years with COVID-19, enrolled during active disease.

V is TRBV27 and J is TRBJ1-2, with TRBD1 matching 10 bases. This CDR3 has 14 residues. The germline CDR1 and CDR2 sequences are MNHEY and SMNVEV (reference sequence). The CDR3: CVSRELGQGSHYTF. CDR3 DNA: TGTGTTAGTCGAGAATTGGGACAGGGGTCACACTACACCTTC.

The V call is TRBV3-1 (or the pseudogene TRBV3-2), the J call TRBJ2-2; TRBD2 matches at 10 bases. J lost 1 base, V lost 1 base, and 9 bases had no gene match. The CDR3 has 19 amino acids. The germline CDR1 and CDR2 sequences are LGHDT and YNNKEL (reference sequence). The CDR3 spells CASSQAFGLAGENTGELFF. The CDR3 bases are TGTGCCAGCAGCCAAGCCTTTGGGCTAGCGGGGGAGAACACCGGGGAGCTGTTTTTT.

The table lists this clone with a few counts. The chain recombines TRBV19 with TRBJ1-2; 9 bases fit TRBD1. The trim removed 3 bases at V and 5 bases at J, leaving 1 base unmatched. Germline V CDR1 and CDR2: LNHDA, SQIVND (reference sequence). CDR3 length equals 13 residues. CDR3 sequence: CASSMGTGYGYTF. DNA for the CDR3: TGTGCCAGTAGTATGGGGACAGGGTATGGCTACACCTTC.

The CDR3 loop is CASMPLQGGGYTF. The DNA of the CDR3 is TGTGCCAGCATGCCGCTTCAGGGAGGGGGCTACACCTTC. The chain links TRBV19 to TRBJ1-2; D is possibly TRBD1 (5 bases). This CDR3 is 13 amino acids long. With 9 bases removed from V and 8 bases from J, the gap between germline ends came to 19 bases. Germline loops: CDR1 LNHDA, CDR2 SQIVND (reference sequence). The full variable domain, with the rest looked up from reference TRBV19 and TRBJ1-2, is DGGITQSPKYLFRKEGQNVTLSCEQNLNHDAMYWYRQDPGQGLRLIYYSQIVNDFQKGDIAEGYSVSREKKESFPLTVTSAQKNPTAFYLCASMPLQGGGYTFGSGTRLTVV.

This clone appeared a single time. The rearrangement links TRBV10-3 to TRBJ2-2; D might be TRBD2 (5 bases). The CDR3 consists of 12 residues. The V end was cut by 10 bases, the J end by 4 bases, with 10 bases between. Germline CDR1 ENHRY, CDR2 SYGVKD. Here the CDR3 DNA reads TGTGCCAGCTCTAGCTCCACCGGGGAGCTGTTTTTT. This translates into CASSSSTGELFF.

This chain joins TRBV19 and TRBJ1-2; D is perhaps TRBD1 (6 bases). Trimming took 8 bases from V and 7 from J, leaving 23 bases between them. Germline V gene sequence: CDR1 LNHDA, CDR2 SQIVND (reference sequence). CDR3 length: 15 amino acids. As DNA, the CDR3 is TGTGCCAGTCACTCAATGACAGGCCCGTCGGGTGGCTACACCTTC. Its translation: CASHSMTGPSGGYTF. Full variable domain (outside the CDR3, taken from reference TRBV19 and TRBJ1-2): DGGITQSPKYLFRKEGQNVTLSCEQNLNHDAMYWYRQDPGQGLRLIYYSQIVNDFQKGDIAEGYSVSREKKESFPLTVTSAQKNPTAFYLCASHSMTGPSGGYTFGSGTRLTVV.

The chain is built from TRBV30 and TRBJ2-7; TRBD1 matches at 10 bases. J lost 6 bases, V lost 4 bases, and 6 bases had no gene match. This CDR3 is 13 amino acids long. Germline V lookup: CDR1 GTSNPN, CDR2 SVGIG (reference sequence). CDR3 in amino acids: CAWTRTGGVEQYF. DNA for the CDR3: TGTGCCTGGACCCGGACAGGGGGGGTCGAGCAGTACTTC.

V usage is TRBV3-1 (or the pseudogene TRBV3-2) and J usage is TRBJ1-3, with D tentatively TRBD1 (6 bases). Trimming shortened V by 4 bases and J by 0 bases, and 7 bases separated the two germline ends. Germline loops: CDR1 LGHDT, CDR2 YNNKEL (reference sequence). This CDR3 is built from 14 residues. CDR3 loop: CASSLGHSGNTIYF. The DNA of the CDR3 is TGTGCCAGCAGCCTGGGACACTCTGGAAACACCATATATTTT.

The V and J genes are TRBV3-1 (or the pseudogene TRBV3-2) and TRBJ1-2, with D possibly TRBD1 on 6 matching bases. CDR1 is LGHDT, CDR2 YNNKEL, per germline (reference sequence). The V end lost 9 bases, the J end lost 6 bases, and 17 bases lay between the germline ends. The CDR3 totals 13 residues. CDR3 DNA: TGTGCCAGTGCAGTCGGGGGGGCGGATGGCTACACCTTC. Translation gives CASAVGGADGYTF.